Described below is a single T cell receptor (beta chain) sequence and its context. This sample stems from a study of control samples from healthy donors and cancer patients. V lost 3 bases, J lost 0 bases, and 7 bases stayed unmatched. The CDR3 covers 17 residues. The germline gives CDR1 LNHDA, CDR2 SQIVND (reference sequence). Method: immunoSEQ multiplex PCR; TCRdb's copy keeps in-frame clones and lacks some. The data hold 13,000 or so clones, with more than 75% observed a single time. Source material: formalin-fixed, paraffin-embedded tissue. The clonotype comes from a male donor with melanoma. This sequence joins TRBV19 and TRBJ2-3; 9 bases line up with TRBD2. The CDR3 coding sequence is TGTGCCAGTAGTATTTTGACTAGCGGTGCTAGCACAGATACGCAGTATTTT. Translation gives CASSILTSGASTDTQYF.